These 21 T cell receptor beta chains came from one sample sequenced in a study of T cell repertoires in cytomegalovirus infection. The antigens these receptors bind are not known. TCRdb fed the reads into MiXCR, producing one record per CDR3 protein. The sample holds some 310,000 distinct CDR3 sequences, 20% to 30% seen once. Source: cultured PBMCs, taken from culture after CMV antigen stimulation. The receptors shown here come from a human donor in good health (CMV status not recorded). Some clones in this sample may be carry-over from other donors' samples.

This clonotype came up a few times. The rearrangement links TRBV19 to TRBJ2-5, with 12 positions matching TRBD2. The junction had 6 bases not matched to a gene; V was cut back by 3 bases and J by 10 bases. Germline V CDR1 and CDR2: LNHDA, SQIVND (reference sequence). The CDR3 consists of 14 residues. The CDR3 here is CASSMLLAGGNQYF. In DNA form, the CDR3 reads TGTGCCAGTAGTATGCTCCTAGCGGGAGGGAACCAGTACTTC.

The V and J genes are TRBV29-1 and TRBJ2-4; possibly TRBD1 for D (5 bases). This CDR3 has 13 amino acids. With 4 bases removed from V and 9 bases from J, the gap between germline ends came to 16 bases. Germline lookup yields CDR1 SQVTM and CDR2 ANQGSEA. This CDR3 reads CSVVGTQRGIQYF. The CDR3 DNA reads TGCAGCGTTGTAGGTACCCAAAGGGGCATTCAGTACTTC.

CDR3 bases: TGTGCCAGCAGTGTTGGCTGGAACACTGAAGCTTTCTTT. The encoded protein is CASSVGWNTEAFF. This rearrangement joins TRBV25-1 to TRBJ1-1; no definite D call. V was clipped by 4 bases and J by 1 base, with 7 bases between them. In germline, CDR1 is MGHDK, CDR2 SYGVNS. The CDR3 contains 13 residues.

This clonotype was recorded many times. V usage is TRBV7-2 and J usage is TRBJ1-5, with D unclear. Trimming removed 2 bases from V and 0 bases from J, with 11 bases in between. Germline V gene lookup returns CDR1 SGHTA and CDR2 FQGNSA. This CDR3 spans 16 amino acids. CDR3 loop: CASSLSGSYSNQPQHF. Written as DNA, the CDR3 is TGTGCCAGCAGCTTATCTGGCTCGTATAGCAATCAGCCCCAGCATTTT.

V gene TRBV29-1 combines with J gene TRBJ1-1, with 7 bases lining up with TRBD1. Germline-derived CDR1 and CDR2 are SQVTM and ANQGSEA. This CDR3 has 11 residues. The J segment lost 3 bases and the V segment lost 7 bases, leaving 2 bases of the junction unmatched. This CDR3 is CSDQGDTEAFF. For the CDR3, the DNA is TGCAGCGACCAGGGGGACACTGAAGCTTTCTTT.

V gene TRBV12-3 or TRBV12-4 combines with J gene TRBJ2-2; the match to TRBD1 covers 10 bases. J lost 4 bases, V lost 4 bases, and 6 bases had no gene match. This CDR3 region has 16 residues. In DNA form, the CDR3 reads TGTGCCAGCAGTTCCCGGGACAGGGGCCTCACCGGGGAGCTGTTTTTT. Its protein is CASSSRDRGLTGELFF.

The rearrangement uses TRBV4-1 and TRBJ2-3; 8 bases agree with TRBD2. Germline V gives CDR1 MGHRA, CDR2 YSYEKL. The CDR3 covers 17 residues. The junction had 8 bases not matched to a gene; V was cut back by 0 bases and J by 3 bases. The CDR3 loop reads CASSQEKGLAGTDTQYF. In DNA, the CDR3 is TGCGCCAGCAGCCAAGAAAAGGGGTTAGCGGGAACAGATACGCAGTATTTT.

This clonotype was seen a handful of times. The gene calls are TRBV5-1 and TRBJ2-3, with 8 nucleotides matching TRBD1. After removal of 4 bases from V and 1 base from J, the junction contained 5 bases not matched to a gene. The CDR3 has 15 residues. CDR1 and CDR2 (germline): SGHRS, YFSETQ. DNA for the CDR3: TGCGCCAGCAGCGAAGGGACAGGCCGCACAGATACGCAGTATTTT. The encoded protein is CASSEGTGRTDTQYF.

This clonotype was counted between two and nine times. V is TRBV6-2 or TRBV6-3 and J is TRBJ2-2; the D gene is possibly TRBD1 (6 bases). The germline V gene has CDR1 MNHEY and CDR2 SVGEGT. The CDR3 spans 15 residues. V was shortened by 2 bases and J by 3 bases, with 10 bases between the two germline ends. The CDR3 here is CASSYAGADTGELFF. As DNA, the CDR3 is TGTGCCAGCAGTTACGCAGGGGCAGACACCGGGGAGCTGTTTTTT.

This chain joins TRBV19 and TRBJ1-2; 7 bases fit TRBD1. Trimming took 6 bases from V and 8 from J; bases not matched to a gene: 9. The CDR3 runs 13 residues. Per the germline V gene, CDR1 is LNHDA and CDR2 is SQIVND (reference sequence). The CDR3 region is CASSETGNKGYTF. DNA for the CDR3: TGTGCCAGTAGCGAGACAGGGAATAAGGGCTACACCTTC. The variable domain in full, with the rest retrieved from reference TRBV19 and TRBJ1-2, is DGGITQSPKYLFRKEGQNVTLSCEQNLNHDAMYWYRQDPGQGLRLIYYSQIVNDFQKGDIAEGYSVSREKKESFPLTVTSAQKNPTAFYLCASSETGNKGYTFGSGTRLTVV.

This clonotype has only a few counts. The chain couples TRBV4-1 to TRBJ2-2; the match to TRBD2 covers 7 bases. The CDR3 loop spans 15 amino acids. V was clipped by 0 bases and J by 7 bases; unmatched bases: 5. Germline CDR1 and CDR2: MGHRA and YSYEKL. CDR3 loop: CASSQDLSGDGELFF. For the CDR3, the DNA is TGCGCCAGCAGCCAAGATCTGAGCGGGGACGGGGAGCTGTTTTTT.

There are a few counts of this clonotype. V is TRBV20-1 and J is TRBJ2-5; weak D call: TRBD2 (6 bases). The CDR3 runs to 15 residues. Germline CDR1 reads DFQATT; CDR2 reads SNEGSKA (reference sequence). V gave up 1 base and J gave up 4 bases, with 16 bases separating them. As DNA, the CDR3 is TGCAGTGCTAGAGGTCCCAGGGAGGCGGGAGAGACCCAGTACTTC. As protein: CSARGPREAGETQYF.

This clonotype was observed a single time. The chain is built from TRBV24-1 and TRBJ2-3; the match to TRBD1 covers 8 bases. From germline, CDR1 is KGHDR and CDR2 SFDVKD. The V gene end was trimmed by 0 bases and the J gene end by 4 bases; junction bases not matched to a gene: 2. CDR3 size: 15 residues. The CDR3 DNA sequence: TGTGCCACCAGTGATTTGGGACAGGGTCCAGATACGCAGTATTTT. This sequence encodes CATSDLGQGPDTQYF.

The V call is TRBV19, the J call TRBJ2-1; D might be TRBD2 (5 bases). Trimming pared 6 bases from V and 4 bases from J, leaving 10 bases between. This CDR3 has 13 residues. Germline V gene data show CDR1 as LNHDA and CDR2 as SQIVND (reference sequence). CDR3 in amino acids: CASREADYNEQFF. As DNA, the CDR3 is TGTGCCAGTAGGGAAGCGGATTACAATGAGCAGTTCTTC.

Ten or more counts support this clonotype. The chain employs TRBV7-2 and TRBJ1-2; 9 bases are a match to TRBD1. V lost 2 bases and J lost 5; bases outside the gene matches: 9. Germline V gene data show CDR1 as SGHTA and CDR2 as FQGNSA. The CDR3 runs 16 residues. CDR3 sequence: CASSLPTGGDGYGYTF. The CDR3, as DNA: TGTGCCAGCAGCTTACCTACAGGGGGCGATGGGTATGGCTACACCTTC.

This chain connects TRBV10-3 to TRBJ2-3; 8 bases fit TRBD2. Germline V gene lookup returns CDR1 ENHRY and CDR2 SYGVKD. The junction had 9 bases not matched to a gene; V was cut back by 4 bases and J by 6 bases. There are 15 residues in the CDR3. CDR3 in amino acids: CAISGPSGGRDTQYF. In DNA, the CDR3 is TGTGCCATCAGTGGGCCCAGCGGGGGCCGGGATACGCAGTATTTT.

The chain uses TRBV20-1 and TRBJ2-3; D unresolved. Between the trimmed V and J ends, which lost 5 bases and 4 bases, there was a span of 16 bases. This CDR3 is 14 amino acids long. Germline V gene data show CDR1 as DFQATT and CDR2 as SNEGSKA (reference sequence). The CDR3 region has the DNA TGCAGTGCTTCTCCCTTGGCAGCTGCAGATACGCAGTATTTT. It yields the protein CSASPLAAADTQYF.

The genes are TRBV5-1 and TRBJ1-1; the match to TRBD1 covers 7 bases. V trimming: 2 bases; J trimming: 4 bases; junction bases outside the gene matches: 8. This CDR3 has 15 amino acids. The germline CDR1 and CDR2 sequences are SGHRS and YFSETQ. The CDR3 here is CASSLSNRGGTEAFF. CDR3 bases: TGCGCCAGCAGCTTATCCAACAGGGGAGGCACTGAAGCTTTCTTT.

The sample holds many counts of this clonotype. The chain recombines TRBV7-2 with TRBJ2-3; 7 bases are shared with TRBD2. The CDR3 contains 16 residues. Trimming took 4 bases from V and 3 from J; bases not matched to a gene: 10. Germline loops: CDR1 SGHTA, CDR2 FQGNSA. CDR3: CASSSRAGTPTDTQYF. The CDR3 DNA sequence: TGTGCCAGCAGCTCACGAGCGGGGACCCCAACAGATACGCAGTATTTT.

This clonotype was observed many times. The J gene is TRBJ1-1, the V gene TRBV12-3 or TRBV12-4; 7 bases line up with TRBD1. The ends lost 7 bases at V and 1 base at J; junction bases unmatched: 3. The CDR3 runs to 13 residues. CDR3 sequence: CASIRQGNTEAFF. The CDR3 bases are TGTGCCAGCATACGACAGGGGAACACTGAAGCTTTCTTT.

The gene calls are TRBV7-6 and TRBJ2-7; D is uncertain. The CDR3 extends over 18 amino acids. The germline V gene has CDR1 SGHVS and CDR2 FNYEAQ. Here the CDR3 DNA reads TGTGCTAGCAGCTTATTCCTCACCTCCTGGAACGGAGCCTACGAGCAGTACGTC. Translating gives CASSLFLTSWNGAYEQYV.